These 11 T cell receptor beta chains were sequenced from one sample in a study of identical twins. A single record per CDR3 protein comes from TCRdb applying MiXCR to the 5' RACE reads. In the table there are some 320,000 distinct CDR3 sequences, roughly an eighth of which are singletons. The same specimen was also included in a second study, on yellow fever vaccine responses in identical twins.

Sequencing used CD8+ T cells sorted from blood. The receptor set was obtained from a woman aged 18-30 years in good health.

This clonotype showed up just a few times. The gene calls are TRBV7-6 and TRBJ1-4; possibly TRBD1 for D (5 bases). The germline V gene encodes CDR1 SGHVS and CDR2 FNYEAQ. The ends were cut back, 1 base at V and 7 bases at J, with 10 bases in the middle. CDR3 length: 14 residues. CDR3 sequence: CASSLEAGFEKLFF. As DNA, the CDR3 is TGTGCCAGCAGCTTAGAGGCAGGGTTTGAAAAACTGTTTTTT.

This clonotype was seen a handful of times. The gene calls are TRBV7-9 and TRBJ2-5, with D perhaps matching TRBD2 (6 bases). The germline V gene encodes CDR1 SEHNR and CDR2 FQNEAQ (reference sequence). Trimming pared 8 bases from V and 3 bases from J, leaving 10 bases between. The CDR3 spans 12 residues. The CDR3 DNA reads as TGTGCCAGCGGCTGGGGGGAAGAGACCCAGTACTTC. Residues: CASGWGEETQYF.

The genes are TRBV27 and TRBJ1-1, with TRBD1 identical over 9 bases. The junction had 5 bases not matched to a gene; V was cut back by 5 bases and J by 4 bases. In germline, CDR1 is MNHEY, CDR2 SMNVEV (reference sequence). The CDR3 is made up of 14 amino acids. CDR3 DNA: TGTGCCAGCAGTCTAACGGGACAGGGCACTGAAGCTTTCTTT. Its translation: CASSLTGQGTEAFF.

CDR3: CASSFRGGRNEQFF. CDR3 in DNA: TGTGCCAGCAGTTTTCGGGGGGGGCGGAATGAGCAGTTCTTC. This chain uses TRBV6-5 with TRBJ2-1; TRBD2 matches at 8 bases. The germline V gene has CDR1 MNHEY and CDR2 SVGAGI. The CDR3 runs to 14 residues. The V gene end was trimmed by 4 bases and the J gene end by 7 bases; junction bases not matched to a gene: 6.

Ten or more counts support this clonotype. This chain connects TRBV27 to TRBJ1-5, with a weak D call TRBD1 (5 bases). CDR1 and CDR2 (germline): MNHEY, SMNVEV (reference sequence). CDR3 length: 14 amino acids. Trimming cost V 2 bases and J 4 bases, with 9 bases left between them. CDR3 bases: TGTGCCAGCAGTTTACAGGGAGGGAATCAGCCCCAGCATTTT. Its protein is CASSLQGGNQPQHF.

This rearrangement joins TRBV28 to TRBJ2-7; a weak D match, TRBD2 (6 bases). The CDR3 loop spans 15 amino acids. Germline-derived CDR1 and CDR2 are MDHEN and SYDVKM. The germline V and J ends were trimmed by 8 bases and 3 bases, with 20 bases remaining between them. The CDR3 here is CASAKDVGRGYEQYF. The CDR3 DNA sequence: TGTGCCAGCGCTAAGGACGTGGGGCGGGGCTACGAGCAGTACTTC.

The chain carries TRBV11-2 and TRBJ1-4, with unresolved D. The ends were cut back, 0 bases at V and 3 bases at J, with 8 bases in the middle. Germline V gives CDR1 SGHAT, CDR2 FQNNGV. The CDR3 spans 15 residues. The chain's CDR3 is CASSLDTEPNEKLFF. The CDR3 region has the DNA TGTGCCAGCAGCTTAGACACAGAACCTAATGAAAAACTGTTTTTT.

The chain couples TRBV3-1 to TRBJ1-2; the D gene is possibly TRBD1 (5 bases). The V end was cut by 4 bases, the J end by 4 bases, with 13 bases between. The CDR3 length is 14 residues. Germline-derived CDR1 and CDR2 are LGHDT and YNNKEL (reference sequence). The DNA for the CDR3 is TGTGCCAGCAGCCTCCCTGACAGAAGCTATGGCTACACCTTC. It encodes CASSLPDRSYGYTF.

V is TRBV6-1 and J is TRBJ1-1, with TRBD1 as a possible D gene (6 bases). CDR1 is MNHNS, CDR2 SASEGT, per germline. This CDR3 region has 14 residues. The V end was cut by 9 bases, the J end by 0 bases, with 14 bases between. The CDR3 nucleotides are TGTGCCAGTACACCGGACAGCTTGAACACTGAAGCTTTCTTT. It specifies CASTPDSLNTEAFF.

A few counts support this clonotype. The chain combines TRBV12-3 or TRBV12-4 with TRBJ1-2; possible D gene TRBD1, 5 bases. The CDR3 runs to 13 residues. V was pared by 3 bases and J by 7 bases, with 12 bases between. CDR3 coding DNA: TGTGCCAGCAGTTTGGGGGGTGTTCTTGGCTACACCTTC. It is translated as CASSLGGVLGYTF.

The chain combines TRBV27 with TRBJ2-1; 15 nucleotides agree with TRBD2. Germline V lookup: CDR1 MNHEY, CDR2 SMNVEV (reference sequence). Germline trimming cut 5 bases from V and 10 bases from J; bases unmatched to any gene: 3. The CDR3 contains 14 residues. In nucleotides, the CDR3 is TGTGCCAGCAGTACCGGGACTAGCGGGAGGGAGCAGTTCTTC. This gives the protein CASSTGTSGREQFF.